Below, 23 T cell receptor beta chains from the same sample are listed, as sequenced in a study of PD-1 blockade in classical Hodgkin lymphoma. The method was immunoSEQ multiplex PCR; TCRdb's version includes in-frame clones alone and lacks a portion of them. There are 40,000 to 65,000 clones in the sample; 81% occur only once, and about 16% lies in the top ten. Brentuximab vedotin exposure varied among the patients, all of whom had relapsed after autologous stem cell transplantation. The sequenced sample was peripheral blood mononuclear cells (PBMCs), obtained at baseline. Receptors were obtained from a human donor with classical Hodgkin lymphoma.

This chain connects TRBV30 to TRBJ1-5; tentatively, D is TRBD1 (6 bases). CDR3 size: 13 residues. V was trimmed by 2 bases and J by 7 bases, leaving 12 bases between them. Germline CDR1 and CDR2: GTSNPN and SVGIG (reference sequence). This CDR3 is CAWSSTQGQPQHF. The CDR3 DNA reads TGTGCCTGGAGTTCGACCCAGGGGCAGCCCCAGCATTTT.

This chain joins TRBV19 and TRBJ2-5, with 7 bases fitting TRBD2. CDR1 LNHDA and CDR2 SQIVND come from the germline V gene (reference sequence). The CDR3 runs 12 residues. The J segment lost 5 bases and the V segment lost 11 bases, leaving 8 bases of the junction unmatched. The CDR3, as DNA: TGTGCCGTGGGGGGGACTGAGGAGACCCAGTACTTC. This translates into CAVGGTEETQYF.

This clone was observed a few times. The rearrangement links TRBV30 to TRBJ2-7, with 7 bases aligning to TRBD2. V lost 2 bases and J lost 2; bases outside the gene matches: 6. The germline gives CDR1 GTSNPN, CDR2 SVGIG (reference sequence). The CDR3 runs to 14 residues. CDR3 residues: CAWSTGLSTYEQYV. DNA for the CDR3: TGTGCCTGGAGTACGGGACTATCGACCTACGAGCAGTACGTC.

The CDR3 is CGAGEEYF. In nucleotides, the CDR3 is TGTGGGGCAGGGGAGGAGTATTTT. The J gene is TRBJ2-3, the V gene TRBV7-9; TRBD1 or TRBD2 may be the D gene (6 bases each). Germline CDR1 SEHNR, CDR2 FQNEAQ (reference sequence). The CDR3 has 8 amino acids.

The J gene is TRBJ2-7, the V gene TRBV2; D remains ambiguous. This CDR3 contains 13 residues. V lost 7 bases, J lost 0 bases, and 10 bases lay in between. Germline values: CDR1 SNHLY, CDR2 FYNNEI. CDR3 nucleotides: TGTGCCAGCATGGGGTGGAGCTCCTACGAGCAGTACGTC. Its protein is CASMGWSSYEQYV.

This clone was counted only a few times. This chain connects TRBV7-9 to TRBJ1-5, with D hard to call. Trimming pared 1 base from V and 5 bases from J, leaving 3 bases between. Germline-derived CDR1 and CDR2 are SEHNR and FQNEAQ (reference sequence). This CDR3 comprises 12 residues. The CDR3 bases are TGTGCCAGCAGCTTAGGGGATCAGCCCCAGCATTTT. Translating gives CASSLGDQPQHF. The full variable domain, with the rest looked up from reference TRBV7-9 and TRBJ1-5, is DTGVSQNPRHKITKRGQNVTFRCDPISEHNRLYWYRQTLGQGPEFLTYFQNEAQLEKSRLLSDRFSAERPKGSFSTLEIQRTEQGDSAMYLCASSLGDQPQHFGDGTRLSIL.

The V and J genes are TRBV6-5 and TRBJ2-5, with a tentative D call TRBD1 (6 bases). CDR1 and CDR2 from the germline V gene are MNHEY and SVGAGI. Between the trimmed V and J ends, which lost 2 bases and 4 bases, there was a span of 8 bases. This CDR3 contains 13 residues. CDR3 bases: TGTGCCAGCAGTTACAGGGGGATAGAGACCCAGTACTTC. It codes for CASSYRGIETQYF.

Only a few counts were recorded for this clone. The chain employs TRBV7-6 and TRBJ1-5; D is uncertain. V was shortened by 2 bases and J by 3 bases, with 11 bases between the two germline ends. Germline-derived CDR1 and CDR2 are SGHVS and FNYEAQ. The CDR3 spans 15 residues. CDR3 sequence reads: CASSLQSGINQPQHF. Here the CDR3 DNA reads TGTGCCAGCAGCTTACAATCGGGGATCAATCAGCCCCAGCATTTT.

The chain employs TRBV7-2 and TRBJ2-1; D uncertain. The CDR3 runs to 12 residues. V lost 2 bases and J lost 13, with 12 bases in between. From germline, CDR1 is SGHTA and CDR2 FQGNSA. The DNA for the CDR3 is TGTGCCAGCAGCTTACTAGGCCCCAACCAGTTCTTC. This sequence encodes CASSLLGPNQFF. Full variable domain (missing parts from reference TRBV7-2 and TRBJ2-1): GAGVSQSPSNKVTEKGKDVELRCDPISGHTALYWYRQSLGQGLEFLIYFQGNSAPDKSGLPSDRFSAERTGGSVSTLTIQRTQQEDSAVYLCASSLLGPNQFFGPGTRLTVL.

A single count supports this clone. The chain links TRBV2 to TRBJ1-4; D unresolved. In germline, CDR1 is SNHLY, CDR2 FYNNEI. This CDR3 contains 13 residues. V lost 6 bases and J 8 bases, leaving 13 bases between the germline ends. This CDR3 is CASSKELREKLFF. The CDR3 DNA reads as TGTGCCAGCAGCAAGGAACTGCGGGAAAAACTGTTTTTT.

The chain joins TRBV18 to TRBJ2-1, with TRBD2 matching 11 bases. Germline CDR1 and CDR2: KGHSH and LQKENI. CDR3 length equals 15 residues. Unmatched junction bases numbered 2, after V lost 3 bases and J lost 4 bases. CDR3: CASSPGLADYNEQFF. In DNA, the CDR3 is TGTGCCAGCTCACCGGGACTAGCGGATTACAATGAGCAGTTCTTC. Variable domain in full (rest from reference TRBV18 and TRBJ2-1): NAGVMQNPRHLVRRRGQEARLRCSPMKGHSHVYWYRQLPEEGLKFMVYLQKENIIDESGMPKERFSAEFPKEGPSILRIQQVVRGDSAAYFCASSPGLADYNEQFFGPGTRLTVL.

This clone was detected many times. The chain has TRBV9 and TRBJ2-5; 7 positions agree with TRBD2. This CDR3 spans 15 amino acids. With 0 bases clipped from V and 5 bases from J, the junction kept 7 bases outside the gene matches. Germline CDR1 SGDLS, CDR2 YYNGEE. CDR3 sequence: CASSVVGEGHETQYF. DNA of the CDR3: TGTGCCAGCAGCGTAGTCGGGGAGGGCCATGAGACCCAGTACTTC. The whole variable domain, remainder taken from reference TRBV9 and TRBJ2-5, is DSGVTQTPKHLITATGQRVTLRCSPRSGDLSVYWYQQSLDQGLQFLIQYYNGEERAKGNILERFSAQQFPDLHSELNLSSLELGDSALYFCASSVVGEGHETQYFGPGTRLLVL.

This chain joins TRBV6-5 and TRBJ2-5, with D perhaps TRBD1 or TRBD2 (5 bases each). V was clipped by 6 bases and J by 4 bases, with 15 bases between them. Germline V gene sequence: CDR1 MNHEY, CDR2 SVGAGI. CDR3 length: 14 amino acids. Here the CDR3 reads CASRSLGERETQYF. CDR3 DNA sequence: TGTGCCAGCAGGTCATTAGGGGAGCGAGAGACCCAGTACTTC.

This rearrangement joins TRBV10-3 to TRBJ2-7, with D hard to call. CDR1 and CDR2 (germline): ENHRY, SYGVKD. Between the trimmed V and J ends, which lost 4 bases and 2 bases, there was a span of 9 bases. The CDR3 spans 13 residues. The CDR3 bases are TGTGCCATCAGTGGTGACACAGCCTACGAGCAGTACTTC. Translating it yields CAISGDTAYEQYF.

The chain recombines TRBV6-5 with TRBJ1-1; the D gene is possibly TRBD1 (6 bases). V was clipped by 6 bases and J by 4 bases, with 18 bases between them. Germline V gene sequence: CDR1 MNHEY, CDR2 SVGAGI. The CDR3 covers 15 residues. For the CDR3, the DNA is TGTGCCAGCAGAACAACAGGGAACGGGGGCACTGAAGCTTTCTTT. This codes for CASRTTGNGGTEAFF.

A single count supports this clone. This sequence joins TRBV6-1 and TRBJ2-7, with 7 bases that match TRBD1. Germline trimming cut 3 bases from V and 6 bases from J; bases unmatched to any gene: 20. The CDR3 runs to 18 residues. CDR1 is MNHNS, CDR2 SASEGT, per germline. CDR3 sequence: CASSDPLSGTVPSGEQYF. The CDR3 DNA sequence: TGTGCCAGCAGTGACCCCTTGTCCGGGACAGTGCCGTCGGGCGAGCAGTACTTC.

This chain joins TRBV14 and TRBJ2-2, with 8 bases that match TRBD2. The length of the CDR3 is 17 residues. From germline, CDR1 is SGHDN and CDR2 FVKESK. J was trimmed by 6 bases and V by 3 bases; bases with no gene match: 12. The CDR3 DNA reads TGTGCCAGCAGCCACTCAGCGGGAGAAGCCCCCCCCGGGGAGCTGTTTTTT. Protein: CASSHSAGEAPPGELFF.

This chain connects TRBV14 to TRBJ1-2, with TRBD1 matching over 7 bases. The V gene's germline CDR1 is SGHDN and CDR2 FVKESK. J was trimmed by 0 bases and V by 4 bases; bases with no gene match: 5. The length of the CDR3 is 15 residues. The CDR3 sequence is CASSLQGGANYGYTF. The CDR3 DNA reads TGTGCCAGCAGCCTTCAGGGGGGTGCTAACTATGGCTACACCTTC. The entire variable domain, with the rest obtained from reference TRBV14 and TRBJ1-2, is as follows: EAGVTQFPSHSVIEKGQTVTLRCDPISGHDNLYWYRRVMGKEIKFLLHFVKESKQDESGMPNNRFLAERTGGTYSTLKVQPAELEDSGVYFCASSLQGGANYGYTFGSGTRLTVV.

The chain employs TRBV11-3 and TRBJ2-1, with D possibly TRBD2 on 5 matching bases. There are 13 residues in the CDR3. V was trimmed by 5 bases and J by 2 bases, leaving 7 bases between them. CDR1 is SGHNT, CDR2 YENEEA, per germline. CDR3 in DNA: TGTGCCAGCAGCGGGAGCCCCTACAATGAGCAGTTCTTC. Translating gives CASSGSPYNEQFF.

The rearrangement links TRBV9 to TRBJ1-2; 7 nucleotides agree with TRBD1. The germline V gene has CDR1 SGDLS and CDR2 YYNGEE. There are 15 residues in the CDR3. V lost 3 bases, J lost 3 bases, and 8 bases stayed unmatched. The CDR3 loop is CASSEGWTGHYGYTF. The DNA for the CDR3 is TGTGCCAGCAGCGAGGGGTGGACAGGACACTATGGCTACACCTTC.

This sequence joins TRBV5-1 and TRBJ2-1; 7 nucleotides match TRBD2. Germline CDR1 reads SGHRS; CDR2 reads YFSETQ. The CDR3 runs to 18 residues. V trimming: 7 bases; J trimming: 2 bases; junction bases outside the gene matches: 18. The CDR3 DNA sequence: TGCGCCAGCCGCCTATCCTCTAGCGGACTTATTACCTACAATGAGCAGTTCTTC. It yields the protein CASRLSSSGLITYNEQFF.

This chain joins TRBV7-6 and TRBJ2-1; D might be TRBD2 (5 bases). The germline CDR1 and CDR2 sequences are SGHVS and FNYEAQ. V gave up 5 bases and J gave up 4 bases, with 12 bases separating them. There are 14 residues in the CDR3. In nucleotides, the CDR3 is TGTGCCAGCAGCCGCAGCGGACCATACAATGAGCAGTTCTTC. Its translation: CASSRSGPYNEQFF.

The chain joins TRBV7-2 to TRBJ1-2; no definite D call. Germline CDR1 is SGHTA and CDR2 is FQGNSA. Trimming cost V 7 bases and J 6 bases, with 15 bases left between them. This CDR3 comprises 13 residues. CDR3 loop: CASTPGGVHGYTF. The DNA of the CDR3 is TGTGCCAGCACCCCGGGCGGGGTGCATGGCTACACCTTC. Using reference TRBV7-2 and TRBJ1-2 for the parts outside the CDR3, the full variable domain is GAGVSQSPSNKVTEKGKDVELRCDPISGHTALYWYRQSLGQGLEFLIYFQGNSAPDKSGLPSDRFSAERTGGSVSTLTIQRTQQEDSAVYLCASTPGGVHGYTFGSGTRLTVV.